Listed here are 26 T cell receptor beta chains from one sample, sequenced in a study of regulatory T cells in long-lasting Graves disease. As for time point: newly diagnosed GD, antithyroid drugs for less than 3 months. Following extraction of RNA from PBMCs, that RNA was used to make the TCR library. Researchers made TCR beta libraries by using iRepertoire HTBI primers and running Arm-PCR on CDR3 regions. From the multiplex PCR reads, TCRdb called clonotypes with MiXCR, one entry per CDR3 protein. The repertoire holds 550,000 to 600,000 distinct CDR3 sequences, with around 16% as singletons. The data also belong to a second study, concerning T cells in Graves' hyperthyroidism and ophthalmopathy.

The input for sequencing was peripheral blood mononuclear cells (PBMCs), taken at new diagnosis, from a patient treated with antithyroid drugs. The source is a man between 18 and 35 years old with Graves disease.

This clonotype was detected ten times or more. The chain uses TRBV19 and TRBJ2-1; D is unresolved. V lost 1 base to trimming and J lost 5 bases, with 12 bases between them. The length of the CDR3 is 15 residues. In germline, CDR1 is LNHDA, CDR2 SQIVND (reference sequence). The CDR3 loop reads CASSIVGRTHNEQFF. The CDR3 DNA is TGTGCCAGTAGTATAGTGGGTAGGACGCACAATGAGCAGTTCTTC.

This clonotype was detected ten times or more. The gene calls are TRBV5-1 and TRBJ2-1; D is undetermined. The CDR3 is made up of 11 amino acids. The germline gives CDR1 SGHRS, CDR2 YFSETQ. V lost 7 bases and J 6 bases, leaving 8 bases between the germline ends. The CDR3 spells CASAGPNEQFF. The CDR3 DNA follows: TGCGCCAGCGCAGGTCCCAATGAGCAGTTCTTC.

This clonotype was seen a few times. This sequence may be a read error, since a much larger clone differs from it by one base. This chain links TRBV28 with TRBJ2-7; D unclear. Looked up from germline, CDR1 is MDHEN and CDR2 is SYDVKM. The CDR3 extends over 15 amino acids. V was cut by 5 bases and J by 0 bases, with 14 bases left in between. This chain's CDR3 is CASSPFGRSSYEQYF. CDR3 bases: TGTGCCAGCAGTCCCTTCGGACGGAGCTCCTACGAGCAGTACTTC.

The V call is TRBV6-1, the J call TRBJ1-4, with unresolved D. CDR1 and CDR2 (germline): MNHNS, SASEGT. The CDR3 is made up of 12 amino acids. Trimming pared 8 bases from V and 11 bases from J, leaving 15 bases between. CDR3 DNA: TGTGCCAGCGGAAACCCGCCGGATAAACTGTTTTTT. It codes for CASGNPPDKLFF.

The gene calls are TRBV9 and TRBJ2-1; TRBD2 matches 7 bases. The germline V gene has CDR1 SGDLS and CDR2 YYNGEE. The CDR3 sequence is 16 residues long. Losses at the gene ends were 3 bases for V and 0 bases for J; bases not matched to a gene: 6. The CDR3 loop is CASSAPGLSSYNEQFF. The CDR3 nucleotides read TGTGCCAGCAGCGCACCGGGACTAAGCTCCTACAATGAGCAGTTCTTC.

A word on this clonotype: The CDR3 does not close with the conserved phenylalanine or tryptophan, likely indicating a read error. The chain carries TRBV5-1 and TRBJ2-2; the match to TRBD2 covers 14 bases. Germline loops: CDR1 SGHRS, CDR2 YFSETQ. The junction had 4 bases not matched to a gene; V was cut back by 1 base and J by 5 bases. The CDR3 spans 17 residues. CDR3 bases: TGCGCCAGCAGCTTGAAGACTAGCGGGAGGGGGACCGGGGAGCTGTTTTCT. Translated, it gives CASSLKTSGRGTGELFS.

This clonotype was seen more than once but under ten times. J is TRBJ1-2 and V is TRBV19; D is undetermined. The CDR3 is made up of 14 amino acids. Trimming took off 4 bases at V and 5 bases at J, with 14 bases between the two ends. Per the germline V gene, CDR1 is LNHDA and CDR2 is SQIVND (reference sequence). The CDR3 nucleotides are TGTGCCAGTAGTAGTTCCATCGCGGGTTATGGCTACACCTTC. This sequence encodes CASSSSIAGYGYTF.

The V gene is TRBV3-1, the J gene TRBJ2-7; 12 bases map to TRBD2. J was trimmed by 1 base and V by 4 bases; bases with no gene match: 11. There are 18 residues in the CDR3. Germline values: CDR1 LGHDT, CDR2 YNNKEL (reference sequence). The CDR3 here is CASSPPYQTSGSSYEQYF. CDR3 bases: TGTGCCAGCAGCCCACCCTACCAGACTAGCGGGAGTTCCTACGAGCAGTACTTC.

This clonotype was counted many times. The chain recombines TRBV3-1 with TRBJ2-1; D is unclear. Germline V gene sequence: CDR1 LGHDT, CDR2 YNNKEL (reference sequence). V was clipped by 4 bases and J by 0 bases, with 7 bases between them. The length of the CDR3 is 14 residues. CDR3 sequence reads: CASSLGVSYNEQFF. For the CDR3, the DNA is TGTGCCAGCAGCCTGGGTGTCTCCTACAATGAGCAGTTCTTC.

The table lists this clonotype with a few counts. This chain uses TRBV30 with TRBJ1-5; D is perhaps TRBD1 (6 bases). The CDR3 length is 12 residues. Trimming took 3 bases from V and 7 from J, leaving 10 bases between them. Per germline, CDR1 GTSNPN and CDR2 SVGIG (reference sequence). Written as DNA, the CDR3 is TGTGCCTGGAGCGAAGACAGGCAGCCCCAGCATTTT. This encodes CAWSEDRQPQHF. The whole variable domain, remainder taken from reference TRBV30 and TRBJ1-5, is SQTIHQWPATLVQPVGSPLSLECTVEGTSNPNLYWYRQAAGRGLQLLFYSVGIGQISSEVPQNLSASRPQDRQFILSSKKLLLSDSGFYLCAWSEDRQPQHFGDGTRLSIL.

This clonotype was observed many times. CDR3 residues: CASRDRGSDYGYTF. CDR3 nucleotides: TGTGCCAGCAGGGACAGGGGGTCAGACTATGGCTACACCTTC. The chain joins TRBV12-3 or TRBV12-4 to TRBJ1-2; 10 nucleotides line up with TRBD1. The junction had 4 bases not matched to a gene; V was cut back by 6 bases and J by 3 bases. This CDR3 spans 14 amino acids.

The chain carries TRBV20-1 and TRBJ2-3; possibly TRBD2 for D (6 bases). Germline V gives CDR1 DFQATT, CDR2 SNEGSKA (reference sequence). Trimming took 1 base from V and 6 from J, leaving 14 bases between them. CDR3 length equals 14 residues. Written as DNA, the CDR3 is TGCAGTGCTAGAGTCATGCGGACTACTGATACGCAGTATTTT. As protein: CSARVMRTTDTQYF.

The table lists this clonotype with a few counts. This rearrangement joins TRBV12-5 to TRBJ2-3; D not certain. V shed 3 bases and J shed 4 bases, with 5 bases lying between them. Germline V gene data show CDR1 as LGHNT and CDR2 as FRNRAP. The CDR3 loop spans 12 amino acids. For the CDR3, the DNA is TGTGCTAGTGGTTTACTGTCAGATACGCAGTATTTT. Translating it yields CASGLLSDTQYF.

This chain connects TRBV3-1 to TRBJ1-6; D gene uncertain. The V and J ends lost 3 bases and 5 bases respectively, with 11 bases between them. The CDR3 length is 15 residues. Germline CDR1 and CDR2: LGHDT and YNNKEL (reference sequence). CDR3 sequence (DNA): TGTGCCAGCAGCCAGTCCGGGAGTCATAATTCACCCCTCCACTTT. Its translation: CASSQSGSHNSPLHF. The full variable domain, rest sourced from reference TRBV3-1 and TRBJ1-6, is DTAVSQTPKYLVTQMGNDKSIKCEQNLGHDTMYWYKQDSKKFLKIMFSYNNKELIINETVPNRFSPKSPDKAHLNLHINSLELGDSAVYFCASSQSGSHNSPLHFGNGTRLTVT.

The chain uses TRBV29-1 and TRBJ2-7; 8 nucleotides match TRBD2. CDR1 and CDR2 from the germline V gene are SQVTM and ANQGSEA. V gave up 2 bases and J gave up 3 bases; unmatched junction bases: 3. The CDR3 totals 13 residues. The CDR3 region is CSVELAGLYEQYF. CDR3 nucleotides: TGCAGCGTTGAACTAGCGGGCCTCTACGAGCAGTACTTC.

This clonotype was observed a few times. This chain uses TRBV9 with TRBJ1-2; 8 positions match TRBD1. Germline-derived CDR1 and CDR2 are SGDLS and YYNGEE. The junction had 6 bases not matched to a gene; V was cut back by 3 bases and J by 2 bases. This CDR3 region has 15 residues. The CDR3 spells CASSAPGTGNYGYTF. Written as DNA, the CDR3 is TGTGCCAGCAGCGCCCCCGGGACAGGCAACTATGGCTACACCTTC.

This clonotype was found a few times. The rearrangement links TRBV6-1 to TRBJ2-6; D unclear. Trimming removed 7 bases from V and 0 bases from J, with 7 bases in between. Germline CDR1 reads MNHNS; CDR2 reads SASEGT. CDR3 length: 14 residues. As DNA, the CDR3 is TGTGCCAGCATCCTGGACTCTGGGGCCAACGTCCTGACTTTC. It translates to CASILDSGANVLTF.

In the case of this clonotype: A clone one base away is much larger, so this may be a read error. The chain carries TRBV2 and TRBJ2-5; D possibly corresponds to TRBD1 (5 bases). The CDR3 totals 15 residues. CDR1 SNHLY and CDR2 FYNNEI come from the germline V gene. In nucleotides, the CDR3 is TGTGCCAGCGGTGAAAAAACAGGATCCCAAGAGACCCAGTACTTC. Translated, it gives CASGEKTGSQETQYF.

This clonotype was seen ten or more times. The CDR3: CASSLLGVETEAFF. CDR3 coding DNA: TGTGCCAGCAGTTTATTGGGGGTTGAGACTGAAGCTTTCTTT. The rearrangement joins TRBV28 to TRBJ1-1, with D maybe TRBD1 (5 bases). V was clipped by 1 base and J by 5 bases, with 11 bases between them. The germline V gene has CDR1 MDHEN and CDR2 SYDVKM. The CDR3 runs to 14 residues.

This clonotype was seen ten or more times. V usage is TRBV11-2 and J usage is TRBJ2-7, with a weak D call TRBD2 (5 bases). The V gene's germline CDR1 is SGHAT and CDR2 FQNNGV. CDR3 length equals 15 residues. V was shortened by 2 bases and J by 5 bases, with 16 bases between the two germline ends. The CDR3, as DNA: TGTGCCAGCAGCTTAAGAGAGGGCGGGCAGGACGAGCAGTACTTC. It yields the protein CASSLREGGQDEQYF.

The CDR3 DNA follows: TGTGCCAGCAGTTCCTTAAGGCTAGCGGGAGTCGGGCAGTTCTTC. This translates into CASSSLRLAGVGQFF. This sequence joins TRBV28 and TRBJ2-1, with 10 positions matching TRBD2. The CDR3 totals 15 residues. Looked up from germline, CDR1 is MDHEN and CDR2 is SYDVKM. J lost 12 bases, V lost 4 bases, and 12 bases had no gene match.

This clonotype was counted only a few times. The J gene is TRBJ1-2, the V gene TRBV3-1; D unclear. Germline-derived CDR1 and CDR2 are LGHDT and YNNKEL (reference sequence). The CDR3 covers 14 residues. V was cut by 1 base and J by 3 bases, with 9 bases left in between. The CDR3 region has the DNA TGTGCCAGCAGCCAAGCAGGCACCCACTATGGCTACACCTTC. Protein sequence: CASSQAGTHYGYTF.

This clonotype was seen repeatedly, ten times or more. V usage is TRBV5-1 and J usage is TRBJ1-1, with D unresolved. CDR3 length equals 15 residues. The V end lost 0 bases, the J end lost 5 bases, and 14 bases lay between the germline ends. CDR1 SGHRS and CDR2 YFSETQ come from the germline V gene. The CDR3 DNA follows: TGCGCCAGCAGCTTGGCCGGAGCTTCTCGGACTGAAGCTTTCTTT. This translates into CASSLAGASRTEAFF. The variable domain in full, with the rest retrieved from reference TRBV5-1 and TRBJ1-1, is KAGVTQTPRYLIKTRGQQVTLSCSPISGHRSVSWYQQTPGQGLQFLFEYFSETQRNKGNFPGRFSGRQFSNSRSEMNVSTLELGDSALYLCASSLAGASRTEAFFGQGTRLTVV.

This clonotype was seen repeatedly, ten times or more. J is TRBJ2-7 and V is TRBV20-1; 10 nucleotides align to TRBD2. After removal of 6 bases from V and 4 bases from J, the junction contained 12 bases not matched to a gene. The V gene's germline CDR1 is DFQATT and CDR2 SNEGSKA (reference sequence). The CDR3 runs to 15 residues. CDR3 sequence: CSAVGPGLARYEQYF. The CDR3, as DNA: TGCAGTGCCGTGGGGCCGGGACTAGCGCGTTACGAGCAGTACTTC.

In this sample, this clonotype turned up a few times. The V gene is TRBV10-2, the J gene TRBJ2-2, with TRBD2 matching 9 bases. CDR1 is WSHSY and CDR2 is SAAADI in the germline V gene. V lost 2 bases, J lost 7 bases, and 20 bases stayed unmatched. This CDR3 is 20 amino acids long. CDR3 region: CASSETLAGGPTGGGGELFF. The CDR3 region has the DNA TGCGCCAGCAGTGAGACTCTCGCGGGAGGGCCCACCGGAGGGGGCGGGGAGCTGTTTTTT.

This chain uses TRBV14 with TRBJ2-3, with D maybe TRBD2 (5 bases). The germline V gene encodes CDR1 SGHDN and CDR2 FVKESK. Trimming stripped 0 bases from V and 0 bases from J, with 10 bases between. This CDR3 region has 16 residues. As DNA, the CDR3 is TGTGCCAGCAGCCAAGAACAGCGGTTAAGCACAGATACGCAGTATTTT. Translated: CASSQEQRLSTDTQYF.